The 2 T cell receptor beta chains listed next were all sequenced from one sample in a study of cytomegalovirus exposure and HLA in healthy donors. The PCR contained 60 Vbeta and 13 Jbeta primers. Sequencing was performed with immunoSEQ multiplex PCR; in TCRdb, only in-frame clones are kept and a portion is missing. This sample has 150,000 to 180,000 clones, with more than 60% found just once. The material sequenced was PBMCs. These receptors were obtained from a woman between 40 and 55 years old in good health and CMV-seronegative.

In nucleotides, the CDR3 is TGTGCCAGTAGTGACATTCCCCCAAATCAGCCCCAGCATTTT. It codes for CASSDIPPNQPQHF. The rearrangement uses TRBV19 and TRBJ1-5; no clear D gene. Looked up from germline, CDR1 is LNHDA and CDR2 is SQIVND (reference sequence). Trimming took 5 bases from V and 4 from J, leaving 12 bases between them. This CDR3 region has 14 residues.

This clone occurred a few times. The V and J genes are TRBV11-2 and TRBJ1-6; TRBD1 aligns across 7 bases. The V gene's germline CDR1 is SGHAT and CDR2 FQNNGV. Trimming removed 6 bases from V and 9 bases from J; junction bases left unmatched: 8. This CDR3 comprises 14 residues. The CDR3 loop is CASSKATGASPLHF. In DNA form, the CDR3 reads TGTGCCAGCAGTAAAGCTACAGGGGCTTCACCCCTCCACTTT.